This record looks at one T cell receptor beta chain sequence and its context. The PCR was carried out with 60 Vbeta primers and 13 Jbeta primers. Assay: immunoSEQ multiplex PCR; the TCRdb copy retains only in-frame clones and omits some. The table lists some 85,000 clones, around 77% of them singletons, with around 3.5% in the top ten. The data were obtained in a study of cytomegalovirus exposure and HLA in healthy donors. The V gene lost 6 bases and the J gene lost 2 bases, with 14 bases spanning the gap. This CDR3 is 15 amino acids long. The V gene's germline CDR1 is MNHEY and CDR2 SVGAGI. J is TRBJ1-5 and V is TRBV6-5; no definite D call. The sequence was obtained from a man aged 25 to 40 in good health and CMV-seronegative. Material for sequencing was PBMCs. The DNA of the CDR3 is TGTGCCAGCAGCCCTATTTGGGGAGGCAATCAGCCCCAGCATTTT. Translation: CASSPIWGGNQPQHF.